This entry lists 20 T cell receptor beta chains sequenced from one sample in a study of blood T cell repertoires in COVID-19 (dated by TCRdb to 2019 to 2021). The library was built by means of the immunoSEQ multiplex PCR assay. TCRdb took over this immuneACCESS table, retaining in-frame rearrangements with V and J assigned. Such tables are incomplete; in checked studies, under half of the missing clones stem from an unresolved V gene, and the remainder is unexplained. This sample holds about 270,000 clones; around 86% were observed only once. The ten biggest clones cover roughly 2.9% of the sample. The sequenced sample consisted of peripheral blood. The receptor source for this set is a woman between 55 and 75 years old with active or convalescent COVID-19.

V usage is TRBV6-4 and J usage is TRBJ2-7; D call uncertain. V lost 5 bases to trimming and J lost 2 bases, with 25 bases between them. CDR3 length: 18 amino acids. The germline V gene has CDR1 MRHNA and CDR2 SNTAGT. CDR3 region: CASSQTHNSGSFPYEQYF. In DNA, the CDR3 is TGTGCCAGCAGTCAGACGCACAATTCCGGGTCCTTTCCCTACGAGCAGTACTTC.

The rearrangement uses TRBV11-2 and TRBJ2-1; D unclear. The CDR3 has 10 amino acids. V lost 4 bases and J 7 bases, leaving 2 bases between the germline ends. CDR1 is SGHAT and CDR2 is FQNNGV in the germline V gene. CDR3 residues: CASSSNEQFF. The CDR3 nucleotides read TGTGCCAGCAGCTCAAATGAGCAGTTCTTC.

This clone was observed once. This sequence joins TRBV6-2 or TRBV6-3 and TRBJ1-2, with 10 bases lining up with TRBD1. Per germline, CDR1 MNHEY and CDR2 SVGEGT. This CDR3 is built from 14 residues. V lost 2 bases and J lost 7; bases outside the gene matches: 4. The CDR3 is CASSYGQGVGGYTF. The CDR3 bases are TGTGCCAGCAGTTACGGACAGGGGGTCGGTGGCTACACCTTC.

The V call is TRBV6-2 or TRBV6-3, the J call TRBJ1-5; no clear D. Germline CDR1 MNHEY, CDR2 SVGEGT. Trimming shortened V by 5 bases and J by 3 bases, and 14 bases separated the two germline ends. CDR3 length: 15 amino acids. As DNA, the CDR3 is TGTGCCAGCAGTCTCGCGGAAGGTCTCAATCAGCCCCAGCATTTT. Translating it yields CASSLAEGLNQPQHF.

This chain connects TRBV10-3 to TRBJ2-7; weak D call: TRBD2 (6 bases). The V and J ends lost 0 bases and 2 bases respectively, with 11 bases between them. The V gene's germline CDR1 is ENHRY and CDR2 SYGVKD. This CDR3 has 15 residues. The CDR3 bases are TGTGCCATCAGTGAGTCATCGGCGGGGCCCTACGAGCAGTACTTC. This gives the protein CAISESSAGPYEQYF.

V and J are TRBV27 and TRBJ1-4; 9 nucleotides line up with TRBD1. V was clipped by 8 bases and J by 5 bases; unmatched bases: 9. The CDR3 consists of 15 residues. Germline assignment: CDR1 MNHEY and CDR2 SMNVEV (reference sequence). CDR3 sequence (DNA): TGTGCCAGCTCCAAAACAGGGGGCGAAAATGAAAAACTGTTTTTT. Amino acid sequence: CASSKTGGENEKLFF.

The gene calls are TRBV6-5 and TRBJ2-7, with D maybe TRBD1 (6 bases). The CDR3 is 14 amino acids. Trimming stripped 6 bases from V and 4 bases from J, with 16 bases between. CDR1 is MNHEY and CDR2 is SVGAGI in the germline V gene. The DNA of the CDR3 is TGTGCCAGCAGCCCGGACCTGGGGGCGTACGAGCAGTACTTC. It codes for CASSPDLGAYEQYF.

V gene TRBV4-2 combines with J gene TRBJ2-5; 7 positions agree with TRBD1. This CDR3 has 14 amino acids. Germline values: CDR1 LGHNA, CDR2 YNFKEQ. After removal of 3 bases from V and 13 bases from J, the junction contained 14 bases not matched to a gene. The chain's CDR3 is CASSQGQSQGLVYF. CDR3 nucleotides: TGTGCCAGCAGCCAGGGACAGTCCCAGGGGCTGGTGTACTTC.

V and J are TRBV10-1 and TRBJ1-4; 7 bases map to TRBD1. The length of the CDR3 is 16 residues. The trim removed 0 bases at V and 5 bases at J, leaving 6 bases unmatched. Germline CDR1 is WNHNN and CDR2 is SYGVQD (reference sequence). CDR3 in amino acids: CASSESGDSRNEKLFF. The CDR3 coding sequence is TGCGCCAGCAGTGAGTCCGGGGACAGCAGGAATGAAAAACTGTTTTTT.

V and J are TRBV7-9 and TRBJ2-7; tentatively, D is TRBD1 (5 bases). The CDR3 totals 12 residues. V lost 0 bases and J 10 bases, leaving 10 bases between the germline ends. Per the germline V gene, CDR1 is SEHNR and CDR2 is FQNEAQ (reference sequence). Here the CDR3 reads CASSLAAGLQYF. The CDR3 region has the DNA TGTGCCAGCAGCTTAGCGGCAGGGTTACAGTACTTC. The whole variable domain, remainder taken from reference TRBV7-9 and TRBJ2-7, is DTGVSQNPRHKITKRGQNVTFRCDPISEHNRLYWYRQTLGQGPEFLTYFQNEAQLEKSRLLSDRFSAERPKGSFSTLEIQRTEQGDSAMYLCASSLAAGLQYFGPGTRLTVT.

CDR3 DNA: TGTGCCAGTAGTATTACGCTGACTAGCGGGAACTACAATGAGCAGTTCTTC. Translated, it gives CASSITLTSGNYNEQFF. The chain has TRBV19 and TRBJ2-1, with 11 positions matching TRBD2. The CDR3 runs to 17 residues. V shed 3 bases and J 3 bases; nucleotides not matched to a gene: 7. CDR1 is LNHDA and CDR2 is SQIVND in the germline V gene (reference sequence).

V is TRBV6-5 and J is TRBJ2-7, with TRBD2 as a possible D gene (6 bases). This CDR3 is 14 amino acids long. Germline-derived CDR1 and CDR2 are MNHEY and SVGAGI. V was cut by 6 bases and J by 1 base, with 13 bases left in between. The CDR3: CASSISGSSYEQYF. In DNA form, the CDR3 reads TGTGCCAGCAGCATATCCGGGAGTTCCTACGAGCAGTACTTC.

J is TRBJ2-1 and V is TRBV5-4; a possible D gene is TRBD1 (6 bases). The length of the CDR3 is 13 residues. Germline CDR1 is SGHNT and CDR2 is YYREEE (reference sequence). V dropped 2 bases and J dropped 6 bases, with 9 bases sitting between them. In DNA form, the CDR3 reads TGTGCCAGCAGCTTACGAGGGGGCAATGAGCAGTTCTTC. Amino acid sequence: CASSLRGGNEQFF.

This clone was detected once. The rearrangement links TRBV19 to TRBJ2-7; 7 positions match TRBD1. Trimming at V came to 5 bases and at J to 3 bases, leaving 10 bases not matched to a gene. Per germline, CDR1 LNHDA and CDR2 SQIVND (reference sequence). CDR3 length: 15 residues. The CDR3 sequence is CASSVARDSGYEQYF. As DNA, the CDR3 is TGTGCCAGTAGTGTAGCCCGGGACAGCGGCTACGAGCAGTACTTC.

The chain employs TRBV2 and TRBJ2-5, with D possibly matching TRBD2 (5 bases). The germline gives CDR1 SNHLY, CDR2 FYNNEI. This CDR3 has 15 residues. V lost 7 bases and J lost 2, with 17 bases in between. The CDR3, as DNA: TGTGCCAGCACCGGGATACGGGCGGATCAAGAGACCCAGTACTTC. Translation gives CASTGIRADQETQYF.

The chain employs TRBV7-3 and TRBJ2-3; 8 bases agree with TRBD2. The CDR3 has 15 amino acids. CDR1 and CDR2 from the germline V gene are SGHTA and FQGTGA. The V segment lost 5 bases and the J segment 4 bases; nucleotides outside the gene matches: 8. CDR3 bases: TGTGCCAGCAGCGAGGAGAGCGGGGGCGCAGATACGCAGTATTTT. Protein: CASSEESGGADTQYF.

The chain has TRBV11-3 and TRBJ1-1; 7 bases agree with TRBD1. With 1 base clipped from V and 5 bases from J, the junction kept 10 bases outside the gene matches. Germline CDR1 is SGHNT and CDR2 is YENEEA. The CDR3 runs to 16 residues. As DNA, the CDR3 is TGTGCCAGCAGCTTAGGAGCTTCGACAGGGCGGACTGAAGCTTTCTTT. Protein product: CASSLGASTGRTEAFF.

Only one count was recorded for this clone. The chain is built from TRBV2 and TRBJ1-1, with 8 bases fitting TRBD1. The CDR3 has 15 residues. The germline gives CDR1 SNHLY, CDR2 FYNNEI. Germline trimming cut 6 bases from V and 2 bases from J; bases unmatched to any gene: 8. In DNA form, the CDR3 reads TGTGCCAGCAGCGAACCGGGACAGGCTAACACTGAAGCTTTCTTT. Amino acids: CASSEPGQANTEAFF.

The chain combines TRBV19 with TRBJ2-1; TRBD1 is a possible D gene (5 bases). The V gene lost 9 bases and the J gene lost 6 bases, with 18 bases spanning the gap. The CDR3 extends over 14 amino acids. Germline CDR1 LNHDA, CDR2 SQIVND (reference sequence). The CDR3 nucleotides read TGTGCCAGCTCATCTGGGGCCGCCGGCAATGAGCAGTTCTTC. Protein sequence: CASSSGAAGNEQFF.

As regards this clone: Sequence at one end of the junction differs from germline and may be a read error. The V and J genes are TRBV3-1 (or the pseudogene TRBV3-2) and TRBJ1-2; D perhaps matches TRBD1 (5 bases). In germline, CDR1 is LGHDT, CDR2 YNNKEL (reference sequence). CDR3 size: 12 residues. The CDR3 sequence: CANSSQGYGYTF. The DNA for the CDR3 is TGTGCCAACAGCTCCCAGGGCTATGGCTACACCTTC.